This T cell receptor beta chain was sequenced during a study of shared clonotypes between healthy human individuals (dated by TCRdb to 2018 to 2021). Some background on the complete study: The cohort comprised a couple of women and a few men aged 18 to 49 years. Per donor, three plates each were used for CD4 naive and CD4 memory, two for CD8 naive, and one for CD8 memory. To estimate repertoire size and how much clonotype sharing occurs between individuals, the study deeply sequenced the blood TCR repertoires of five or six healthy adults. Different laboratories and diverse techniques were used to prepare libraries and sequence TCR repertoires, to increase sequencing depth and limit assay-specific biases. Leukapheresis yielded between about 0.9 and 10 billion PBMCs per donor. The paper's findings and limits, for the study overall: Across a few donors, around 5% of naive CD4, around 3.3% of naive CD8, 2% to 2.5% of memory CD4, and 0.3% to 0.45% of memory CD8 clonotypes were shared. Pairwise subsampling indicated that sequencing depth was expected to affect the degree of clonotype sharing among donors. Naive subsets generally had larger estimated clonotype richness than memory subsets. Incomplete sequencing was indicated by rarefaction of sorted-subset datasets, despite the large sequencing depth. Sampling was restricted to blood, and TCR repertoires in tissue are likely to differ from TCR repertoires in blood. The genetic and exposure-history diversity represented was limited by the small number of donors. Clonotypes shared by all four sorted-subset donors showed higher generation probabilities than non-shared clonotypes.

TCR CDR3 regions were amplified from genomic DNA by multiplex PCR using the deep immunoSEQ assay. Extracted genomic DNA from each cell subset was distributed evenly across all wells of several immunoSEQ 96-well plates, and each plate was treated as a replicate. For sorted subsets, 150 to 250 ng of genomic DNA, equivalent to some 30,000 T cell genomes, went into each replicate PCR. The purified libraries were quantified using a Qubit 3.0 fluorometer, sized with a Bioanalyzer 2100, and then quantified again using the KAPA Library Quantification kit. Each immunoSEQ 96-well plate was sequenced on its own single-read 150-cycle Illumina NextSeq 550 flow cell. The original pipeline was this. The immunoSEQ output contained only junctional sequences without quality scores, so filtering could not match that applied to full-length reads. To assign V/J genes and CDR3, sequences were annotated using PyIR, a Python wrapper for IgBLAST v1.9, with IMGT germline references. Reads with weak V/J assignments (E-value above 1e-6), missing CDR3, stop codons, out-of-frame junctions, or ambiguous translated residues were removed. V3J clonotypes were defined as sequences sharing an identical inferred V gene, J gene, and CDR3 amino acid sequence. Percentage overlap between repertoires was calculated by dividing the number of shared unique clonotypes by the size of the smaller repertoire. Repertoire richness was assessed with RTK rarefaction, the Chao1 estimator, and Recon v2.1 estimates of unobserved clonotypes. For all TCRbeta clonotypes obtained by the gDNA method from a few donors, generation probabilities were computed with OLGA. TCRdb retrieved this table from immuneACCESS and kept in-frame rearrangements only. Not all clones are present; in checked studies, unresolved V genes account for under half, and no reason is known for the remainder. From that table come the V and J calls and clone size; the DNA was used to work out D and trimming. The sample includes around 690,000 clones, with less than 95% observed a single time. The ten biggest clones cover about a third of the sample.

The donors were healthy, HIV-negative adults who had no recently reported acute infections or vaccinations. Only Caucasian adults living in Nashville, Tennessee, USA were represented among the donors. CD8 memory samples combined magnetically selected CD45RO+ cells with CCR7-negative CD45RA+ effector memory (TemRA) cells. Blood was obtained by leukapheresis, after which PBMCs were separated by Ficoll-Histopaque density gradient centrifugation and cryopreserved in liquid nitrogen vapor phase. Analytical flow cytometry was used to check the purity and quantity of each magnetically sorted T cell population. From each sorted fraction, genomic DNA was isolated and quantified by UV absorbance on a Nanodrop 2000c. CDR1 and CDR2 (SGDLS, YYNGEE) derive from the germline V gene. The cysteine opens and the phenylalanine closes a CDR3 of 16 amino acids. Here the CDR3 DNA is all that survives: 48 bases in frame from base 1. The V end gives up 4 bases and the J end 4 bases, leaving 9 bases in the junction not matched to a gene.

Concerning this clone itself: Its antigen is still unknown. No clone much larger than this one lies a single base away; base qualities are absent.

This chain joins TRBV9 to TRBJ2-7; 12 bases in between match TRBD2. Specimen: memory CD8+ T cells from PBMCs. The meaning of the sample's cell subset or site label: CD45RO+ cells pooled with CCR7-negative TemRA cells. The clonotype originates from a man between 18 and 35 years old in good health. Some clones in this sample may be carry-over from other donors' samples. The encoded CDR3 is CASSLETSGSLYEQYF. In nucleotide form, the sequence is TGTGCCAGCAGCTTAGAGACTAGCGGGAGTTTGTACGAGCAGTACTTC.